The clone carrying this TCR beta chain was picked up a small number of times. Its cognate antigen is unknown. These data are taken from a study of blood T cells in healthy people across ages. Study results and caveats: Diversity figures based on one million T cells were deemed too low.

For the second PCR, which ran for about 6 to 11 cycles, a sample-barcoded 5' primer and a J-beta primer mix were used. Every molecule of cDNA carried a tag from a template-switch adaptor with 12 random nucleotides. TCRdb processed the 5' RACE reads anew with MiXCR; each CDR3 protein has one entry. Of 800,000 or so distinct CDR3 sequences listed, around 62% are singletons. This CDR3 region has 15 residues. Trimming took 5 bases from V and 3 from J; bases not matched to a gene: 8. Per the germline V gene, CDR1 is LGHNA and CDR2 is YSLEER. At least 7 million PBMCs were isolated per sample. Material: blood. This chain connects TRBV4-3 to TRBJ2-5; 8 bases align to TRBD2. The sequence came from a man aged 25-40 years in good health. The CDR3 protein is CASSEWFGGEETQYF. DNA of the CDR3: TGCGCCAGCAGCGAATGGTTCGGGGGGGAAGAGACCCAGTACTTC.